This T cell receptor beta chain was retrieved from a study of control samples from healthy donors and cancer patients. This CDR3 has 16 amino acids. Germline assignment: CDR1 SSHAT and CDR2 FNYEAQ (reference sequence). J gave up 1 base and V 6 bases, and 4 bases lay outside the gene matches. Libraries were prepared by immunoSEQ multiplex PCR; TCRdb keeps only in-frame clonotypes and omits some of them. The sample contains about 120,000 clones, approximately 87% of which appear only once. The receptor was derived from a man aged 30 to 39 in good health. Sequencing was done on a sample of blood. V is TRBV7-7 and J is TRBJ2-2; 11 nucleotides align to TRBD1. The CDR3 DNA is TGTGCCAGCAGTGCGGACAGGGGGCAGAACACCGGGGAGCTGTTTTTT. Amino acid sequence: CASSADRGQNTGELFF.